One and the same sample provided the 26 T cell receptor beta chains below, sequenced in a study of cytomegalovirus exposure and HLA in healthy donors (dated by TCRdb to the late 2010s). Libraries were prepared through the immunoSEQ multiplex PCR assay. For the multiplex PCR, a mixture combining 60 forward primers for TCR Vbeta segments and 13 reverse primers for TCR Jbeta segments was used. TCRdb stores this immuneACCESS table with in-frame sequences only. Part of the clones is absent; in the studies checked, under half of the shortfall reflects unresolved V genes, and no reason is known for the rest. The sample data list about 90,000 clones, and more than 60% of these were observed just once. The top ten clones comprise about 2.5% of the sample. Sample: PBMCs. The receptors shown here come from a man aged 30 to 39 in good health and CMV-seronegative.

V and J are TRBV2 and TRBJ2-1, with 10 bases identical to TRBD1. V lost 6 bases, J lost 6 bases, and 2 bases stayed unmatched. The germline CDR1 and CDR2 sequences are SNHLY and FYNNEI. This CDR3 region has 13 residues. Here the CDR3 reads CASRGQGGNEQFF. CDR3 coding DNA: TGTGCCAGCAGAGGACAGGGGGGCAATGAGCAGTTCTTC.

The CDR3 DNA reads TGTGCCAGCAGCTGGGGTTGGGGACAGACACTCACAGATACGCAGTATTTT. The encoded protein is CASSWGWGQTLTDTQYF. The chain joins TRBV5-8 to TRBJ2-3; 7 bases agree with TRBD1. Germline V gives CDR1 SGHTS, CDR2 YDEGEE. J gave up 2 bases and V 3 bases, and 12 bases lay outside the gene matches. There are 17 residues in the CDR3.

The chain joins TRBV28 to TRBJ1-4; TRBD1 matches 7 bases. V shed 4 bases, J shed 4 bases, and the junction held 6 bases outside the gene matches. CDR1 is MDHEN, CDR2 SYDVKM, per germline. The CDR3 extends over 15 amino acids. Here the CDR3 reads CASSSRGTDNEKLFF. In nucleotides, the CDR3 is TGTGCCAGCAGTTCCCGCGGGACAGATAATGAAAAACTGTTTTTT.

This clone has only a few counts. The chain has TRBV5-1 and TRBJ1-1; possibly TRBD1 for D (5 bases). Looked up from germline, CDR1 is SGHRS and CDR2 is YFSETQ. This CDR3 contains 14 residues. V shed 4 bases and J shed 5 bases, with 15 bases lying between them. The CDR3 DNA follows: TGCGCCAGCAGCGTCCAGGGTGACGGAACTGAAGCTTTCTTT. It encodes CASSVQGDGTEAFF.

This clone was seen a single time. This sequence joins TRBV4-1 and TRBJ2-7, with 9 bases identical to TRBD1. The V and J ends lost 3 bases and 2 bases, in that order; junction bases with no gene match: 14. The germline V gene has CDR1 MGHRA and CDR2 YSYEKL. The CDR3 sequence is 18 residues long. The CDR3 region has the DNA TGCGCCAGCAGCCATCGCCCCGGGACAGGGAATTTTGCCTACGAGCAGTACTTC. Protein product: CASSHRPGTGNFAYEQYF.

The genes are TRBV5-6 and TRBJ1-2; 9 bases line up with TRBD1. The V segment lost 4 bases and the J segment 4 bases; nucleotides outside the gene matches: 8. The germline V gene encodes CDR1 SGHDT and CDR2 YYEEEE. This CDR3 has 15 residues. The CDR3 nucleotides read TGTGCCAGCAGCCCGGACAGGGGAAATCGCTATGGCTACACCTTC. Translation: CASSPDRGNRYGYTF. The entire variable domain, with the rest obtained from reference TRBV5-6 and TRBJ1-2, is as follows: DAGVTQSPTHLIKTRGQQVTLRCSPKSGHDTVSWYQQALGQGPQFIFQYYEEEERQRGNFPDRFSGHQFPNYSSELNVNALLLGDSALYLCASSPDRGNRYGYTFGSGTRLTVV.

About this clone: Other DNA sequences in this sample translate to the same CDR3. V and J are TRBV18 and TRBJ1-4, with TRBD1 matching over 9 bases. CDR1 and CDR2 (germline): KGHSH, LQKENI. The trim removed 3 bases at V and 8 bases at J, leaving 4 bases unmatched. This CDR3 has 14 amino acids. CDR3 region: CASSPGQGREKLFF. The CDR3 DNA follows: TGTGCCAGCTCACCTGGACAGGGGAGGGAAAAACTGTTTTTT.

This chain joins TRBV7-3 and TRBJ2-3, with TRBD1 matching 8 bases. Germline CDR1 reads SGHTA; CDR2 reads FQGTGA. With 2 bases clipped from V and 6 bases from J, the junction kept 10 bases outside the gene matches. The CDR3 extends over 16 amino acids. As DNA, the CDR3 is TGTGCCAGCAGCTTAGGTGACAGGGGTACGAGGGATACGCAGTATTTT. Translating it yields CASSLGDRGTRDTQYF.

The chain is built from TRBV7-6 and TRBJ2-3, with 10 bases lining up with TRBD1. J gave up 2 bases and V 4 bases, and 12 bases lay outside the gene matches. This CDR3 is built from 18 residues. Germline V lookup: CDR1 SGHVS, CDR2 FNYEAQ. Here the CDR3 DNA reads TGTGCCAGCAGCTACGGGACAGGGGTCCGACTACCCACAGATACGCAGTATTTT. This sequence encodes CASSYGTGVRLPTDTQYF.

The chain recombines TRBV30 with TRBJ1-1, with TRBD1 matching over 10 bases. Germline V gene data show CDR1 as GTSNPN and CDR2 as SVGIG (reference sequence). With 2 bases clipped from V and 8 bases from J, the junction kept 5 bases outside the gene matches. The CDR3 contains 13 residues. The CDR3 loop reads CAWSMGQGREAFF. The CDR3 nucleotides read TGTGCCTGGAGTATGGGACAGGGGAGGGAAGCTTTCTTT.

J is TRBJ2-7 and V is TRBV28; 9 bases are a match to TRBD1. The ends lost 3 bases at V and 3 bases at J; junction bases unmatched: 12. CDR1 is MDHEN, CDR2 SYDVKM, per germline. This CDR3 contains 17 residues. The CDR3 sequence is CASSLGTGRFAYYEQYF. The CDR3 DNA is TGTGCCAGCAGTTTGGGGACAGGGAGATTTGCCTACTACGAGCAGTACTTC.

This chain uses TRBV30 with TRBJ1-5; 9 bases match TRBD1. CDR1 and CDR2 (germline): GTSNPN, SVGIG (reference sequence). Trimming at V came to 5 bases and at J to 0 bases, leaving 5 bases not matched to a gene. This CDR3 spans 15 amino acids. DNA for the CDR3: TGTGCCTGGGGGACAGGGAGCCATAGCAATCAGCCCCAGCATTTT. Amino acid sequence: CAWGTGSHSNQPQHF.

This chain uses TRBV11-3 with TRBJ1-4; no firm D call. Trimming removed 4 bases from V and 10 bases from J, with 22 bases in between. The V gene's germline CDR1 is SGHNT and CDR2 YENEEA. The CDR3 spans 16 residues. CDR3 residues: CASSSPRTAAEGKLFF. In DNA form, the CDR3 reads TGTGCCAGCAGCTCACCACGGACCGCCGCCGAGGGAAAACTGTTTTTT.

This clone has just a few counts. The chain combines TRBV27 with TRBJ2-1; D remains ambiguous. Germline-derived CDR1 and CDR2 are MNHEY and SMNVEV (reference sequence). V gave up 6 bases and J gave up 2 bases, with 8 bases separating them. CDR3 length: 13 residues. CDR3 loop: CASRAQPYNEQFF. For the CDR3, the DNA is TGTGCCAGCAGGGCCCAACCCTACAATGAGCAGTTCTTC.

The chain joins TRBV6-1 to TRBJ2-5; 8 bases match TRBD2. The germline CDR1 and CDR2 sequences are MNHNS and SASEGT. With V trimmed by 0 bases and J by 6 bases, 9 bases remained unmatched. There are 16 residues in the CDR3. CDR3: CASSEASAGGGKTQYF. The CDR3 coding sequence is TGTGCCAGCAGTGAAGCCAGCGCGGGGGGCGGGAAGACCCAGTACTTC.

The chain has TRBV14 and TRBJ1-1, with 7 bases matching TRBD1. The trim removed 4 bases at V and 6 bases at J, leaving 14 bases unmatched. CDR1 is SGHDN and CDR2 is FVKESK in the germline V gene. This CDR3 has 16 amino acids. CDR3 residues: CASSRRQGSTLAEAFF. The CDR3 nucleotides read TGTGCCAGCAGCCGCCGACAGGGTTCAACGTTGGCTGAAGCTTTCTTT.

This chain links TRBV2 with TRBJ1-1, with D perhaps TRBD1 (6 bases). The CDR3 runs to 11 residues. Trimming removed 6 bases at V and 4 bases at J, with 6 bases between. Germline-derived CDR1 and CDR2 are SNHLY and FYNNEI. The CDR3 here is CASRDSTEAFF. The CDR3 DNA sequence: TGTGCCAGCAGGGACAGCACTGAAGCTTTCTTT.

The chain carries TRBV18 and TRBJ2-7, with D tentatively TRBD1 (5 bases). The ends were cut back, 6 bases at V and 1 base at J, with 13 bases in the middle. Germline loops: CDR1 KGHSH, CDR2 LQKENI. CDR3 length: 14 amino acids. The CDR3: CASSSLRESYEQYF. DNA for the CDR3: TGTGCCAGCTCCTCCCTCAGGGAATCCTACGAGCAGTACTTC.

The rearrangement links TRBV5-6 to TRBJ1-3; TRBD1 is a possible D gene (6 bases). Looked up from germline, CDR1 is SGHDT and CDR2 is YYEEEE. The CDR3 runs to 16 residues. Trimming removed 4 bases from V and 0 bases from J, with 14 bases in between. Here the CDR3 reads CASSTTGFPSGNTIYF. CDR3 in DNA: TGTGCCAGCAGCACGACAGGCTTCCCCTCTGGAAACACCATATATTTT.

This rearrangement joins TRBV25-1 to TRBJ2-5, with D perhaps matching TRBD1 (6 bases). Trimming took 5 bases from V and 3 from J, leaving 16 bases between them. The germline V gene has CDR1 MGHDK and CDR2 SYGVNS. The CDR3 is 15 amino acids. CDR3 amino acids: CASSQLGDTKETQYF. The CDR3 region has the DNA TGTGCCAGCAGTCAGTTGGGGGACACTAAAGAGACCCAGTACTTC. Variable domain in full (rest from reference TRBV25-1 and TRBJ2-5): EADIYQTPRYLVIGTGKKITLECSQTMGHDKMYWYQQDPGMELHLIHYSYGVNSTEKGDLSSESTVSRIRTEHFPLTLESARPSHTSQYLCASSQLGDTKETQYFGPGTRLLVL.

This chain links TRBV28 with TRBJ1-1, with TRBD1 as a possible D gene (6 bases). The CDR3 length is 11 residues. The germline gives CDR1 MDHEN, CDR2 SYDVKM. V was clipped by 11 bases and J by 4 bases, with 11 bases between them. CDR3 in amino acids: CALGAGTEAFF. Here the CDR3 DNA reads TGTGCCTTGGGGGCGGGCACTGAAGCTTTCTTT.

The rearrangement uses TRBV9 and TRBJ2-7; 9 positions agree with TRBD1. This CDR3 comprises 14 residues. V was pared by 0 bases and J by 3 bases, with 1 base of the junction left unmatched. CDR1 is SGDLS and CDR2 is YYNGEE in the germline V gene. CDR3 sequence (DNA): TGTGCCAGCAGCGTAGCGACAGGGGGCTACGAGCAGTACTTC. This gives the protein CASSVATGGYEQYF.

This chain connects TRBV7-9 to TRBJ1-1; D is perhaps TRBD1 (6 bases). CDR1 SEHNR and CDR2 FQNEAQ come from the germline V gene (reference sequence). This CDR3 is 14 amino acids long. V lost 1 base and J lost 1, with 7 bases in between. CDR3 coding DNA: TGTGCCAGCAGCTTAGGACAGGAGAACACTGAAGCTTTCTTT. Encoded protein: CASSLGQENTEAFF.

The chain is built from TRBV4-3 and TRBJ1-2; D perhaps matches TRBD1 (5 bases). This CDR3 is 15 amino acids long. From germline, CDR1 is LGHNA and CDR2 YSLEER. Deletions cut 0 bases from V and 2 bases from J, with 10 bases between. The CDR3 nucleotides read TGCGCCAGCAGCCAAGAAACAGGAGCCAACTATGGCTACACCTTC. Amino acid sequence: CASSQETGANYGYTF.

This sequence joins TRBV18 and TRBJ2-7; D may be TRBD1 (6 bases). The germline V gene has CDR1 KGHSH and CDR2 LQKENI. This CDR3 is built from 14 residues. Trimming stripped 0 bases from V and 4 bases from J, with 10 bases between. The CDR3 protein is CASSPPIDRYEQYF. The CDR3 region has the DNA TGTGCCAGCTCACCACCCATAGACAGGTACGAGCAGTACTTC.

The V and J genes are TRBV30 and TRBJ1-1, with D unresolved. This CDR3 is built from 14 residues. The germline gives CDR1 GTSNPN, CDR2 SVGIG (reference sequence). V was shortened by 5 bases and J by 6 bases, with 19 bases between the two germline ends. Written as DNA, the CDR3 is TGTGCCTGGGGGCCCTTCGGGGTTGGGGCTGAAGCTTTCTTT. Translated, it gives CAWGPFGVGAEAFF. Drawing the rest from reference TRBV30 and TRBJ1-1, the complete variable domain is SQTIHQWPATLVQPVGSPLSLECTVEGTSNPNLYWYRQAAGRGLQLLFYSVGIGQISSEVPQNLSASRPQDRQFILSSKKLLLSDSGFYLCAWGPFGVGAEAFFGQGTRLTVV.